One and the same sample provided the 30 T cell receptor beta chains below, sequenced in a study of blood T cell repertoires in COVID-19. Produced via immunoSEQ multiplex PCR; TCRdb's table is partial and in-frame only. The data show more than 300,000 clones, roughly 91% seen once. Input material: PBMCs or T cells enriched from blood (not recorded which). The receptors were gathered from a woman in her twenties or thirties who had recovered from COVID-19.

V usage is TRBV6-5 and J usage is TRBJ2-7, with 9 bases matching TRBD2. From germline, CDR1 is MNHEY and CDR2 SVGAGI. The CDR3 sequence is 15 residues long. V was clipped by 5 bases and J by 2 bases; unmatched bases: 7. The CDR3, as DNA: TGTGCCAGCAGTCGCGGGGGGGCTTCGCCCTACGAGCAGTACTTC. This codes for CASSRGGASPYEQYF.

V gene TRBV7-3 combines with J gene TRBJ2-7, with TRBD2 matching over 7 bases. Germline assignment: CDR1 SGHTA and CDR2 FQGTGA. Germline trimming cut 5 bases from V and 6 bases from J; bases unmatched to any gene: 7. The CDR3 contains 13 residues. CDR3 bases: TGTGCCAGCAGCCCCGACGGGGGGATCGAGCAGTACTTC. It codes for CASSPDGGIEQYF.

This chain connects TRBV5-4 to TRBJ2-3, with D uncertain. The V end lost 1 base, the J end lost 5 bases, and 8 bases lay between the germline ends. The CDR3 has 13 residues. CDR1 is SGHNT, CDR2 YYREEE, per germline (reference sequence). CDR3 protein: CASSLPRGDTQYF. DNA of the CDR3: TGTGCCAGCAGCTTGCCCCGCGGAGATACGCAGTATTTT. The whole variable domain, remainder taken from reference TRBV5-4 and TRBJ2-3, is ETGVTQSPTHLIKTRGQQVTLRCSSQSGHNTVSWYQQALGQGPQFIFQYYREEENGRGNFPPRFSGLQFPNYSSELNVNALELDDSALYLCASSLPRGDTQYFGPGTRLTVL.

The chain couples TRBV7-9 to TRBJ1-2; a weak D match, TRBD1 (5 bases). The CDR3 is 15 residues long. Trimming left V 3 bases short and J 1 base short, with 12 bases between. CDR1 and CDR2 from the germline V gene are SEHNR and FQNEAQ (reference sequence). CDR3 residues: CASSFPDRFNYGYTF. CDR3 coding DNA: TGTGCCAGCAGCTTCCCCGACAGATTTAACTATGGCTACACCTTC. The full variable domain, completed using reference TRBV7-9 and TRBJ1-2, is DTGVSQNPRHKITKRGQNVTFRCDPISEHNRLYWYRQTLGQGPEFLTYFQNEAQLEKSRLLSDRFSAERPKGSFSTLEIQRTEQGDSAMYLCASSFPDRFNYGYTFGSGTRLTVV.

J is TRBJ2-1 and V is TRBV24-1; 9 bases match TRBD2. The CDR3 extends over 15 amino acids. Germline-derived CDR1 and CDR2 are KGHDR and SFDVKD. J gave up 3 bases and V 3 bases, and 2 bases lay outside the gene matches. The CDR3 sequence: CATSDASGDYNEQFF. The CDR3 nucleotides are TGTGCCACCAGTGATGCTAGCGGGGACTACAATGAGCAGTTCTTC.

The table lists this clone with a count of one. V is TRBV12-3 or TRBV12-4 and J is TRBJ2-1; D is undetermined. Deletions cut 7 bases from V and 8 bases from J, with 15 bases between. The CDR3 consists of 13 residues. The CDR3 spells CASTQTEFDEQFF. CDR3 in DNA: TGTGCCAGCACCCAGACGGAGTTTGATGAGCAGTTCTTC.

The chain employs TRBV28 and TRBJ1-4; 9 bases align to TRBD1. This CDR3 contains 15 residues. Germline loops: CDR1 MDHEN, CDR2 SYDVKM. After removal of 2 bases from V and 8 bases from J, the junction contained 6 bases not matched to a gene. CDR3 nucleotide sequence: TGTGCCAGCAGTTTAGTTTGGACAGGGGTGGAAAAACTGTTTTTT. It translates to CASSLVWTGVEKLFF.

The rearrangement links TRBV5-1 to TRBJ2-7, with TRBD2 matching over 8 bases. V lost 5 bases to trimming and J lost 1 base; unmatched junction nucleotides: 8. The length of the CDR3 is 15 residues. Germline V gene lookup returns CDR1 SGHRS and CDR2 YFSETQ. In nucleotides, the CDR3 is TGCGCCAGCAGGTATACTAGCGGACCTTCCTACGAGCAGTACTTC. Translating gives CASRYTSGPSYEQYF.

The CDR3 bases are TGTGCCAGTAGTATACCCGGCCTCCCGGGGGTCCAGCCCCAGCATTTT. It translates to CASSIPGLPGVQPQHF. V usage is TRBV19 and J usage is TRBJ1-5; possible D gene TRBD1, 5 bases. Germline assignment: CDR1 LNHDA and CDR2 SQIVND (reference sequence). Between the trimmed V and J ends, which lost 2 bases and 7 bases, there was a span of 18 bases. This CDR3 is 16 amino acids long.

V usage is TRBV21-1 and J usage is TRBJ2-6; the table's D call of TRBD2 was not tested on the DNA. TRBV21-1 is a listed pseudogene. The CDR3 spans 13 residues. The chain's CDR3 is CATRGAGANVLTF. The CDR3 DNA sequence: TGTGCCACCCGGGGGGCTGGGGCCAACGTCCTGACTTTC.

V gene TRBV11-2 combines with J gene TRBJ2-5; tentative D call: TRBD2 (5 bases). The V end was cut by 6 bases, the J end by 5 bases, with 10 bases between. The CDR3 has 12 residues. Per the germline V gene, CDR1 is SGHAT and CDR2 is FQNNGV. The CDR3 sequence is CASREPGETQYF. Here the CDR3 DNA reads TGTGCCAGCAGGGAGCCGGGGGAGACCCAGTACTTC.

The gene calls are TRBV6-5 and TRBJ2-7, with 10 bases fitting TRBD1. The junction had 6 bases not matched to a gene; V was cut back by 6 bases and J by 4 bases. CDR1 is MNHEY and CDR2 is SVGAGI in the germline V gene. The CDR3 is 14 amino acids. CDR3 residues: CASRRQGAGYEQYF. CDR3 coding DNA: TGTGCCAGCAGGCGACAGGGGGCGGGATACGAGCAGTACTTC.

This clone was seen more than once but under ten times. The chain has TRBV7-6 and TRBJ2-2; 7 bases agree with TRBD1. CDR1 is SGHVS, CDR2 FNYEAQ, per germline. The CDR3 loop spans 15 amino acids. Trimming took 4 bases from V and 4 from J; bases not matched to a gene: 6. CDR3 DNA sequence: TGTGCCAGCAGCTCACAGGGGATTAGCACCGGGGAGCTGTTTTTT. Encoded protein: CASSSQGISTGELFF.

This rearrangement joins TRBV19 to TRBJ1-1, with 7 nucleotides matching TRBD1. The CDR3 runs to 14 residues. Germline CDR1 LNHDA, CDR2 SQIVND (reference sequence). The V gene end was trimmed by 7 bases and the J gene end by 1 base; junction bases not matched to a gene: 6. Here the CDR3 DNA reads TGTGCCAGTACCCCCAGGGGGGCGAACACTGAAGCTTTCTTT. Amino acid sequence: CASTPRGANTEAFF.

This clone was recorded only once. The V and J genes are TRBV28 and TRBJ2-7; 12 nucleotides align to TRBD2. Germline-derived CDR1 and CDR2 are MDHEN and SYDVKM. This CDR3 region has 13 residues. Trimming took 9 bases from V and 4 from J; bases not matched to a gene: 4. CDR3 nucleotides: TGTGCCAGTACAGGGACTAGCGGGTACGAGCAGTACTTC. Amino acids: CASTGTSGYEQYF. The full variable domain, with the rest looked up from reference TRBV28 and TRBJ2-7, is DVKVTQSSRYLVKRTGEKVFLECVQDMDHENMFWYRQDPGLGLRLIYFSYDVKMKEKGDIPEGYSVSREKKERFSLILESASTNQTSMYLCASTGTSGYEQYFGPGTRLTVT.

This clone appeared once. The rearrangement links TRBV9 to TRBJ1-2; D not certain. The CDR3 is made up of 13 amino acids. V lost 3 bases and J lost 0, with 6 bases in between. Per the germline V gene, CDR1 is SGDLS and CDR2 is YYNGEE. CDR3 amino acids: CASSAGSNYGYTF. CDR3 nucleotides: TGTGCCAGCAGCGCGGGATCTAACTATGGCTACACCTTC.

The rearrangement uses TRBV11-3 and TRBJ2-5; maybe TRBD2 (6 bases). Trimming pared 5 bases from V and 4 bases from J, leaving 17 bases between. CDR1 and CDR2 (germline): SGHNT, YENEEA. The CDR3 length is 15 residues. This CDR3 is CASSTGDLGGETQYF. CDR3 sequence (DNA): TGTGCCAGCAGCACCGGGGACTTGGGGGGAGAGACCCAGTACTTC.

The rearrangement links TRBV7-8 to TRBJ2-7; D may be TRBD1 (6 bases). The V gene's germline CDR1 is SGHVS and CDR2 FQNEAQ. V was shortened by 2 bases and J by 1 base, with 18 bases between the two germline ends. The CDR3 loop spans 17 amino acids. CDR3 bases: TGTGCCAGCAGCTTAACTACGAGGACAGTACCATCCTACGAGCAGTACTTC. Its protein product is CASSLTTRTVPSYEQYF. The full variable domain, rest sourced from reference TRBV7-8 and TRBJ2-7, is GAGVSQSPRYKVAKRGQDVALRCDPISGHVSLFWYQQALGQGPEFLTYFQNEAQLDKSGLPSDRFFAERPEGSVSTLKIQRTQQEDSAVYLCASSLTTRTVPSYEQYFGPGTRLTVT.

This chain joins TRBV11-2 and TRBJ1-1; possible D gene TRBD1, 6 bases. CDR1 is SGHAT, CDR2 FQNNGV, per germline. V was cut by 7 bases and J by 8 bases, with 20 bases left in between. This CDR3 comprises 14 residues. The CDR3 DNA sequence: TGTGCCAGCATTAGAGGGGGACCCGGGAACGAAGCTTTCTTT. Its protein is CASIRGGPGNEAFF.

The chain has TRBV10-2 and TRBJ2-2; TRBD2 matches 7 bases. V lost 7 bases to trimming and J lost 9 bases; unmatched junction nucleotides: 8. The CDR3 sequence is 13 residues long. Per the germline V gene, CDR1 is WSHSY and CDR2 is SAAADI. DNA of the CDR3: TGCGCCAGCATGGGCGGGAGTAATCGGGAGCTGTTTTTT. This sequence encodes CASMGGSNRELFF.

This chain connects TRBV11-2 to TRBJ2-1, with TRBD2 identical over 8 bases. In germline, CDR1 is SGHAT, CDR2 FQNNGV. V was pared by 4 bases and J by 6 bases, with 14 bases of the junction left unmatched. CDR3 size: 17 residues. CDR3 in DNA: TGTGCCAGCAGCTACAGGGCCAGCGGGAGAAGCGGCAATGAGCAGTTCTTC. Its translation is CASSYRASGRSGNEQFF. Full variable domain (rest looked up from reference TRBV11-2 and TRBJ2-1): EAGVAQSPRYKIIEKRQSVAFWCNPISGHATLYWYQQILGQGPKLLIQFQNNGVVDDSQLPKDRFSAERLKGVDSTLKIQPAKLEDSAVYLCASSYRASGRSGNEQFFGPGTRLTVL.

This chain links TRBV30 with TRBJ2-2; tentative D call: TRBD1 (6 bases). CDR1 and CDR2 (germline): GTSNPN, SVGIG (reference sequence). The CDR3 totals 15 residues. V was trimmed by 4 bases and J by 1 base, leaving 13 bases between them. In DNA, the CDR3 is TGTGCCTGGACCCGTCAGGGACAGAACACCGGGGAGCTGTTTTTT. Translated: CAWTRQGQNTGELFF.

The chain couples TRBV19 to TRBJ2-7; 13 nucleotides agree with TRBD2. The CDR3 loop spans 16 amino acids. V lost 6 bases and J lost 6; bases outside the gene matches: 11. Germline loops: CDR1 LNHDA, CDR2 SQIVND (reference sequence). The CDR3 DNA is TGTGCCAGTAGAGGGACTAGCGGGACTCTTGCGGGCGAGCAGTACTTC. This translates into CASRGTSGTLAGEQYF.

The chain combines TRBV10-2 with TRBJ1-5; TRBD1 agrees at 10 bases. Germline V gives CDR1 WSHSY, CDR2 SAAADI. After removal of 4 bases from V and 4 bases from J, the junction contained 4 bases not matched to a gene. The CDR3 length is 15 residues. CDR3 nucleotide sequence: TGCGCCAGCAGTGGGACAGGGGGAGAAAATCAGCCCCAGCATTTT. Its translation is CASSGTGGENQPQHF.

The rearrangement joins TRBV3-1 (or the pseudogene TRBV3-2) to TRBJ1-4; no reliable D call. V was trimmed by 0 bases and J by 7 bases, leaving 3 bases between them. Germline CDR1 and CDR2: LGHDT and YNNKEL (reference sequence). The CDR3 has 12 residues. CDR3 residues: CASSQDVEKLFF. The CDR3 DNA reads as TGTGCCAGCAGCCAAGACGTTGAAAAACTGTTTTTT.

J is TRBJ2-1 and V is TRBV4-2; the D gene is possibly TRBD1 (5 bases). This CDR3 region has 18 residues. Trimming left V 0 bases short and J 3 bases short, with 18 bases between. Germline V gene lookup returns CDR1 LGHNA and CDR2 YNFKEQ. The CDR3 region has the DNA TGTGCCAGCAGCCAAGATGGGGCCAACTCTGCTGACTACAATGAGCAGTTCTTC. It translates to CASSQDGANSADYNEQFF.

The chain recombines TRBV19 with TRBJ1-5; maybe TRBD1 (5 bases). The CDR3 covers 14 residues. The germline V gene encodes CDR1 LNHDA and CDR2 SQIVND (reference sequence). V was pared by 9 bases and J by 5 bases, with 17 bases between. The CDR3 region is CASRRGREDQPQHF. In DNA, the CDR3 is TGTGCCAGCAGGAGGGGCAGGGAGGATCAGCCCCAGCATTTT.

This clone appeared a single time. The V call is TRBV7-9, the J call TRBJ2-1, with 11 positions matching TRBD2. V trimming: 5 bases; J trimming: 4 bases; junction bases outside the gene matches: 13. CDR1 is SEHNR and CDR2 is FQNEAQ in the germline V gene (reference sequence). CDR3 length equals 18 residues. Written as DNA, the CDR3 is TGTGCCAGCAGCCTACTAGCGGGAGTTTTGCCCCTTTACAATGAGCAGTTCTTC. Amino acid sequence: CASSLLAGVLPLYNEQFF.

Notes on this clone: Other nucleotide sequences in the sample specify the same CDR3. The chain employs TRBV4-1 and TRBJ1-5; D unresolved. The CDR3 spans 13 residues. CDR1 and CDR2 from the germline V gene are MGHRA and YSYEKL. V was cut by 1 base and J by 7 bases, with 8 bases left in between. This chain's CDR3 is CASSQAGNQPQHF. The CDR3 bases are TGCGCCAGCAGCCAAGCGGGGAACCAGCCCCAGCATTTT.

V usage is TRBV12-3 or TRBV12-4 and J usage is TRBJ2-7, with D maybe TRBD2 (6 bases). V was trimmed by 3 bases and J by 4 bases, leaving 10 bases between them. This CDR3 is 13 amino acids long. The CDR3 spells CASSFGTYYEQYF. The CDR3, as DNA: TGTGCCAGCAGTTTCGGGACTTATTACGAGCAGTACTTC.